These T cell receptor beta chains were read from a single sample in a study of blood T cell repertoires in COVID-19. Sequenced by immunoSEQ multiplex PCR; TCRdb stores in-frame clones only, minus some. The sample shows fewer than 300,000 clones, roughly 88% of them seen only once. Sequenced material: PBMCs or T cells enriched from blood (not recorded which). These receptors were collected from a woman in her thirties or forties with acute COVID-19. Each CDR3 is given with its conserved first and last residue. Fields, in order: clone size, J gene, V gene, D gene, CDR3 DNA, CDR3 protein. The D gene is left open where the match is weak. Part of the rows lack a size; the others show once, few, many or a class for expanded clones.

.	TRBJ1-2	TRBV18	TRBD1	TGTGCCAGCTCACCTGACAGGGGTCACTATGGCTACACCTTC	CASSPDRGHYGYTF
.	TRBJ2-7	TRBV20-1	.	TGCAGTGCTAGAAGGGACAAAGAGTACTTC	CSARRDKEYF
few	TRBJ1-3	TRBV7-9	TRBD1	TGTGCCAGCAGCGCGCCGGGACAGGACTTT	CASSAPGQDF
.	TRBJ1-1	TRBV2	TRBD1	TGTGCCAGCAGGGATCGACAGGGAGGAGAGGACACTGAAGCTTTCTTT	CASRDRQGGEDTEAFF
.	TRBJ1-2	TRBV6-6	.	TGTGCCAGCAACTCCGGGGGGTCCAACTATGGCTACACCTTC	CASNSGGSNYGYTF
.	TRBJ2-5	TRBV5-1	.	TGCGCCAGCAGCGGCCTAGCGACCCAAGAGACCCAGTACTTC	CASSGLATQETQYF
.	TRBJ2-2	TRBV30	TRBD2	TGTGCCTGGGGTAAGAACCCGGGACTAGCGGGAGCTACGGTCGGGGAGCTGTTTTTT	CAWGKNPGLAGATVGELFF
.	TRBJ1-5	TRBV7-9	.	TGTGCCAGCAGCTTTCGAGGAGGGGTTGATCAGCCCCAGCATTTT	CASSFRGGVDQPQHF
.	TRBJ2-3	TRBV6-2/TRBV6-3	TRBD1	TGTGCCAGCAGCTGGGGACAGGGGGACTTTGATACGCAGTATTTT	CASSWGQGDFDTQYF
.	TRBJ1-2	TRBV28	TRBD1	TGTGCCAGCAGTTACCCCTCGACAGGGAAGTTTGGCTACACCTTC	CASSYPSTGKFGYTF
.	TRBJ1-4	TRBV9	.	TGTGCCAGCAGCACGACACCTGCAACTAATGAAAAACTGTTTTTT	CASSTTPATNEKLFF
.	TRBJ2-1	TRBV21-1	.	TGTGCCAGCAGCAAAATCTTAAGAAATTCTAACAATGAGCAGTTCTTC	CASSKILRNSNNEQFF
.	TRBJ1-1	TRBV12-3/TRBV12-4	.	TGTGCCAGCAGTCCACAGCTAAACACTGAAGCTTTCTTT	CASSPQLNTEAFF
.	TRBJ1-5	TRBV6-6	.	TGTGCCAGCAGTAGTTATGTGAGTCAGCCCCAGCATTTT	CASSSYVSQPQHF
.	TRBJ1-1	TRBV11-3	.	TGTGCCAGCAGCCCCGACGAGGGAGACGCTTTCTTT	CASSPDEGDAFF
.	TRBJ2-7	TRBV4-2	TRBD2	TGTGCCAGCAGCCAAGATGAGCGGGGAGCCTACGAGCAGTACTTC	CASSQDERGAYEQYF
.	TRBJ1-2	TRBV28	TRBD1	TGTGCCAGCAGTTTAAATGGTCTGGACAGGGGGCATGGCTACACCTTC	CASSLNGLDRGHGYTF
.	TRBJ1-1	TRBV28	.	TGTGCCAGCAGTTTACATACACTGAACACTGAAGCTTTCTTT	CASSLHTLNTEAFF
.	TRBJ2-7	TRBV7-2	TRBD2	TGTGCCAGCAGCTTAGCGGCCAGCGGGAGGCACGAGCAGTACTTC	CASSLAASGRHEQYF
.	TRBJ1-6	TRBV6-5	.	TGTGCCAGCAGGGGGCTTAAGAAAGTCGATTCACCCCTCCACTTT	CASRGLKKVDSPLHF
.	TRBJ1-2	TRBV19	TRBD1	TGTGCCAGTGAGACCGGGACAGGGGGCCCCGGCTATGGCTACACCTTC	CASETGTGGPGYGYTF
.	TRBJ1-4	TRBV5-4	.	TGTGCCAGCAGCTTGGGGGGGGCTAATGAAAAACTGTTTTTT	CASSLGGANEKLFF
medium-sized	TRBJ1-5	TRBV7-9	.	TGTGCCAGCAGCTTGGGGGGGACGGGAGGTAATCAGCCCCAGCATTTT	CASSLGGTGGNQPQHF
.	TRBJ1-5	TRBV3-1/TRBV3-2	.	TGTGCCAGCAGCCAAGGGGGGTATTGGACAGAAAAAAATCAGCCCCAGCATTTT	CASSQGGYWTEKNQPQHF
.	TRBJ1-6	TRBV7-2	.	TGTGCCAGCAGCTTAGCCACCGGGTCTTATAATTCACCCCTCCACTTT	CASSLATGSYNSPLHF
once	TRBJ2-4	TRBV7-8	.	TGTGCCAGCAGCTTAGCTGGGACAGCGGGAAACATTCAGTACTTC	CASSLAGTAGNIQYF